A selection of T cell receptor beta chains follows, all from one sample in a study of CD8 T cells in ankylosing spondylitis. TCRdb fed the 5' RACE reads into MiXCR, producing one record per CDR3 protein. The sample has about 210,000 distinct CDR3 sequences, approximately 7.4% seen once. The sample comprised blood, either unsorted or a sorted T cell fraction (not recorded which). The receptors stem from a male donor with ankylosing spondylitis. Both conserved end residues are part of each CDR3. Fields, in order: clone size, D gene, J gene, V gene, CDR3 protein, CDR3 DNA. D genes are given only for firm matches. Clone size is not always given. Where it is, it says once, few, many or a class for expanded clones.

>many|.|TRBJ1-2|TRBV5-6
CASSKARAIYTF
TGTGCCAGCAGCAAGGCCCGGGCCATCTACACCTTC
>few|TRBD1|TRBJ2-3|TRBV7-9
CASSTASGTVNTDTQYF
TGTGCCAGCAGCACGGCGTCCGGGACAGTCAACACAGATACGCAGTATTTT
>.|.|TRBJ2-7|TRBV4-1
CASSPGAAYEQYF
TGCGCCAGCAGCCCCGGCGCTGCCTACGAGCAGTACTTC
>few|TRBD1|TRBJ1-6|TRBV7-6
CASSTRQGNSPLHF
TGTGCCAGCAGCACCCGACAGGGAAATTCACCCCTCCACTTT
>.|TRBD1|TRBJ1-1|TRBV20-1
CSARVGTARNTEAFF
TGCAGTGCTAGAGTAGGGACAGCGAGGAACACTGAAGCTTTCTTT
>.|TRBD1|TRBJ1-2|TRBV4-2
CASSPIDRVNYGYTF
TGTGCCAGCAGCCCAATAGACAGGGTTAACTATGGCTACACCTTC
>many|TRBD2|TRBJ2-7|TRBV29-1
CSVEVSGVYEQYF
TGCAGCGTTGAGGTCAGCGGGGTCTACGAGCAGTACTTC
>few|.|TRBJ1-1|TRBV30
CAWSGEQLNTEAFF
TGTGCCTGGAGTGGCGAACAGCTGAACACTGAAGCTTTCTTT
>few|.|TRBJ2-1|TRBV7-2
CASSLAHRVRNEQFF
TGTGCCAGCAGCTTAGCTCACAGGGTTCGGAATGAGCAGTTCTTC
>many|.|TRBJ2-5|TRBV3-1
CASSQDLRQPETQYF
TGTGCCAGCAGCCAAGATCTAAGGCAGCCCGAGACCCAGTACTTC
>many|TRBD2|TRBJ2-1|TRBV11-2
CASSEGLGDRNEQFF
TGTGCCAGCAGCGAAGGACTAGGCGACCGGAATGAGCAGTTCTTC
>many|.|TRBJ1-2|TRBV5-1
CASSLEGGLFNYGYTF
TGCGCCAGCAGCTTAGAAGGGGGATTATTTAACTATGGCTACACCTTC
>many|TRBD2|TRBJ2-3|TRBV10-2
CALSSGRGQRDTQYF
TGCGCCCTCTCTAGCGGGCGGGGCCAGCGGGATACGCAGTATTTT
>few|.|TRBJ1-1|TRBV7-2
CASSFRGRITEAFF
TGTGCCAGCAGCTTTCGGGGGCGGATCACTGAAGCTTTCTTT
>many|.|TRBJ2-3|TRBV9
CASSVAGLGRRYTDTQYF
TGTGCCAGCAGCGTAGCGGGTTTAGGCAGGAGATACACAGATACGCAGTATTTT
>many|.|TRBJ2-7|TRBV10-2
CASSEGTYEQYF
TGCGCCAGCAGTGAGGGAACCTACGAGCAGTACTTC
>.|.|TRBJ1-1|TRBV6-2/TRBV6-3
CASNLGNTEAFF
TGTGCCAGCAATCTCGGGAACACTGAAGCTTTCTTT
>few|.|TRBJ2-3|TRBV12-3/TRBV12-4
CASSLKAGVSTDTQYF
TGTGCCAGCAGTTTAAAAGCGGGCGTTAGCACAGATACGCAGTATTTT
>many|TRBD1|TRBJ2-3|TRBV2
CASSEALRDSSTDTQYF
TGTGCCAGCAGTGAAGCGCTCCGGGACAGCAGCACAGATACGCAGTATTTT
>many|.|TRBJ2-5|TRBV29-1
CSVEGETQETQYF
TGCAGCGTTGAGGGAGAGACTCAAGAGACCCAGTACTTC
>many|TRBD1|TRBJ2-3|TRBV30
CAWSTGAASTDTQYF
TGTGCCTGGTCGACAGGGGCGGCTAGCACAGATACGCAGTATTTT
>.|.|TRBJ2-7|TRBV11-2
CASSLEVSGSEQYF
TGTGCCAGCAGCTTAGAAGTGTCAGGATCCGAGCAGTACTTC
>.|.|TRBJ2-7|TRBV15
CATPTVQGYEQYF
TGTGCCACCCCGACGGTGCAGGGCTACGAGCAGTACTTC
>many|.|TRBJ1-1|TRBV4-1
CASSQEKEAFF
TGCGCCAGCAGCCAAGAGAAGGAAGCTTTCTTT
>few|.|TRBJ2-1|TRBV7-6
CASSLFHSYNEQFF
TGTGCCAGCAGCTTATTTCACAGCTACAATGAGCAGTTCTTC
>many|.|TRBJ2-1|TRBV20-1
CSARERLAREQFF
TGCAGTGCTAGAGAAAGGCTAGCAAGGGAGCAGTTCTTC
>many|.|TRBJ2-7|TRBV14
CASSQEGGRYSHYEQYF
TGTGCCAGCAGCCAAGAAGGGGGGAGGTACAGCCACTACGAGCAGTACTTC
>.|.|TRBJ2-5|TRBV24-1
CATSDFVDSGYQETQYF
TGTGCCACCAGTGATTTCGTTGACAGCGGATATCAAGAGACCCAGTACTTC
>many|.|TRBJ1-4|TRBV9
CASSVEGATNEKLFF
TGTGCCAGCAGCGTAGAGGGTGCAACTAATGAAAAACTGTTTTTT
>many|TRBD1|TRBJ1-6|TRBV10-2
CASKPRQGRNSPLHF
TGCGCCAGTAAACCCCGACAGGGAAGGAATTCACCCCTCCACTTT
>.|TRBD2|TRBJ2-1|TRBV10-1
CASSLLAGVGEQIF
TGCGCCAGCTCTTTACTAGCGGGAGTGGGTGAGCAGATCTTC
>many|.|TRBJ2-1|TRBV20-1
CSASLGLYNEQFF
TGCAGTGCAAGTCTTGGACTGTACAATGAGCAGTTCTTC
>.|TRBD1|TRBJ2-2|TRBV12-3/TRBV12-4
CASRTRGQENTGELFF
TGTGCCAGCAGAACCCGGGGACAGGAGAACACCGGGGAGCTGTTTTTT
>few|.|TRBJ2-1|TRBV4-1
CASSQPPIRPVNPYNEQFF
TGCGCCAGCAGCCAACCCCCCATTCGACCGGTCAATCCATACAATGAGCAGTTCTTC
>many|.|TRBJ2-1|TRBV6-5
CASSYSYSFSYNEQFF
TGTGCCAGCAGTTACTCGTACTCTTTCTCCTACAATGAGCAGTTCTTC
>many|TRBD1|TRBJ2-7|TRBV6-5
CASSWDRAHEQYF
TGTGCCAGCAGTTGGGACAGGGCTCACGAGCAGTACTTC
>many|.|TRBJ1-2|TRBV7-9
CASSLVGEAYGYTF
TGTGCCAGCAGCTTAGTAGGGGAGGCCTATGGCTACACCTTC
>few|TRBD2|TRBJ2-2|TRBV23-1
CVRGDRIVSGELFF
TGCGTTCGGGGGGATCGTATCGTTTCCGGGGAGCTGTTTTTT
>many|TRBD2|TRBJ2-3|TRBV20-1
CSARVGLAEGTSTDTQYF
TGCAGTGCTAGAGTAGGGCTAGCGGAGGGTACTAGCACAGATACGCAGTATTTT
>.|.|TRBJ1-3|TRBV3-1
CASSQVAIDLRRLGNTIYF
TGTGCCAGCAGCCAAGTGGCTATCGACCTCCGGCGATTAGGAAACACCATATATTTT
>many|.|TRBJ1-1|TRBV4-1
CASSQPAENTEAFF
TGCGCCAGCAGCCAACCGGCGGAGAACACTGAAGCTTTCTTT
>few|.|TRBJ2-1|TRBV5-6
CASSLGRGVRGQFF
TGTGCCAGCAGCTTGGGGCGGGGAGTGAGGGGGCAGTTCTTC
>.|TRBD2|TRBJ2-1|TRBV5-6
CASSSRGGEGPYNEQFF
TGTGCCAGCAGCTCCCGGGGAGGGGAGGGCCCCTACAATGAGCAGTTCTTC
>few|.|TRBJ1-2|TRBV7-9
CASSKQDNYGYTF
TGTGCCAGCAGTAAACAGGATAACTATGGCTACACCTTC
>many|.|TRBJ1-2|TRBV3-1
CASSQTWRRGYTF
TGTGCCAGCAGCCAAACTTGGCGTCGGGGCTACACCTTC
>.|.|TRBJ2-7|TRBV9
CASSVGRESYEQYF
TGTGCCAGCAGCGTAGGCCGGGAATCCTACGAGCAGTACTTC
>many|.|TRBJ2-7|TRBV12-3/TRBV12-4
CASSLGDSYYEQYF
TGTGCCAGCAGTTTAGGGGACTCTTACTACGAGCAGTACTTC
>many|.|TRBJ2-3|TRBV28
CASSPWGDTQYF
TGTGCCAGCAGTCCGTGGGGGGATACGCAGTATTTT
>.|.|TRBJ2-2|TRBV7-9
CASSPDGTGELFF
TGTGCCAGCAGCCCGGATGGTACCGGGGAGCTGTTTTTT
>many|TRBD2|TRBJ2-3|TRBV7-2
CASSYPGGTYTDTQYF
TGTGCCAGCAGCTACCCGGGGGGGACGTACACAGATACGCAGTATTTT
>few|TRBD1|TRBJ1-2|TRBV27
CASRPQTGDHGYTF
TGTGCCAGCCGCCCCCAGACAGGGGACCATGGCTACACCTTC
>few|TRBD1|TRBJ2-7|TRBV7-9
CASSLAVFYGQGGEQYF
TGTGCCAGCAGCTTAGCCGTCTTCTACGGACAGGGGGGCGAGCAGTACTTC
>many|.|TRBJ2-5|TRBV7-9
CASSPGRTEETQYF
TGTGCCAGCAGCCCCGGGCGAACAGAAGAGACCCAGTACTTC
>many|TRBD1|TRBJ2-4|TRBV28
CASSYATGLAKNIQYF
TGTGCCAGCAGCTACGCGACAGGGTTAGCCAAAAACATTCAGTACTTC
>many|.|TRBJ1-1|TRBV9
CASSVGGGLNTEAFF
TGTGCCAGCAGCGTAGGGGGGGGCCTGAACACTGAAGCTTTCTTT